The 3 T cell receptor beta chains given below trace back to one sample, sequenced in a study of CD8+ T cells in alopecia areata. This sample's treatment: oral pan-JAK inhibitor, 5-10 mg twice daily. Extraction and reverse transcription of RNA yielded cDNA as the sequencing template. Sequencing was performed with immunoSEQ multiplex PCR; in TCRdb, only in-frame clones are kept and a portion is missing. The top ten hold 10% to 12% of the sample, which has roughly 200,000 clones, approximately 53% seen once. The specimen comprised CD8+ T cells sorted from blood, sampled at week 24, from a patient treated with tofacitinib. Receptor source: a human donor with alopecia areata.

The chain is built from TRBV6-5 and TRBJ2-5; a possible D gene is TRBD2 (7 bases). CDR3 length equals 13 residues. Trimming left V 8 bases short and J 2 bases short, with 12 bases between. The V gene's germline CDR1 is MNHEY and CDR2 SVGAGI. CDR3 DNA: TGTGCCAGCCTTGGGGGGGCTCAAGAGACCCAGTACTTC. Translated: CASLGGAQETQYF.

The CDR3 sequence: CASPLVGLETQYF. CDR3 nucleotides: TGTGCCAGCCCCCTCGTGGGGCTAGAGACCCAGTACTTC. This chain connects TRBV6-5 to TRBJ2-5; D possibly corresponds to TRBD1 (5 bases). V dropped 8 bases and J dropped 4 bases, with 14 bases sitting between them. This CDR3 comprises 13 residues. Germline V gene data show CDR1 as MNHEY and CDR2 as SVGAGI.

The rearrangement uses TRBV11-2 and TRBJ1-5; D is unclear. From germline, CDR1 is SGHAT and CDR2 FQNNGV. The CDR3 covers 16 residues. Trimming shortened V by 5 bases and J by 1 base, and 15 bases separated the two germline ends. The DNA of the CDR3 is TGTGCCAGCAGCCAAGGTAGCGTGGGGAGCAATCAGCCCCAGCATTTT. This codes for CASSQGSVGSNQPQHF. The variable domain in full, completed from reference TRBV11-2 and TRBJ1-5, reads EAGVAQSPRYKIIEKRQSVAFWCNPISGHATLYWYQQILGQGPKLLIQFQNNGVVDDSQLPKDRFSAERLKGVDSTLKIQPAKLEDSAVYLCASSQGSVGSNQPQHFGDGTRLSIL.